These T cell receptor beta chains were read from a single sample in a study of post-analysis software for immune sequencing data. In TCRdb, the PCR reads were re-called with MiXCR into one record per CDR3 protein. The sample gives fewer than 700,000 distinct CDR3 sequences, 44% of which show up once; around 1.7% is in the top ten. Material for sequencing was blood. All receptors derive from a girl aged 5-17 years with multiple sclerosis. Each CDR3 is given with its conserved first and last residue. A D gene is named only where the DNA matches it firmly. Clone size, where shown, is once, few, many, or a class for clones that have expanded.

j_gene,abundance,v_gene,d_gene,CDR3aa,CDR3nt
TRBJ2-7,few,TRBV6-1,.,CASTAAGYEQYF,TGTGCCAGCACCGCGGCGGGGTACGAGCAGTACTTC
TRBJ2-7,.,TRBV29-1,TRBD1,CSVRQGAYEQYF,TGCAGTGTTAGACAGGGGGCCTACGAGCAGTACTTC
TRBJ1-1,.,TRBV10-3,TRBD1,CAISETGGATEAFF,TGTGCCATCAGTGAGACAGGGGGTGCCACTGAAGCTTTCTTT
TRBJ2-1,.,TRBV5-6,.,CTSSLFFGDRQFF,TGTACCAGCAGCTTGTTCTTTGGAGACAGACAGTTCTTC
TRBJ1-2,many,TRBV5-1,.,CASSLGTGYTF,TGCGCCAGCAGCTTGGGTACTGGCTACACCTTC
TRBJ2-1,few,TRBV5-5,.,CASSLAASRGLYYNEQFF,TGTGCCAGCAGCTTGGCCGCATCGCGCGGGCTATACTACAATGAGCAGTTCTTC
TRBJ1-2,.,TRBV7-8,.,CASSLVRAGYNYGYTF,TGTGCCAGCAGCTTAGTAAGGGCAGGGTATAACTATGGCTACACCTTC
TRBJ2-5,.,TRBV5-6,TRBD2,CASSVGLAGVRETQYF,TGTGCCAGCAGCGTGGGACTAGCGGGAGTAAGAGAGACCCAGTACTTC
TRBJ1-5,.,TRBV6-2/TRBV6-3,TRBD1,CASSYSRDRALSQPQHF,TGTGCCAGCAGTTACTCCCGGGACAGGGCTCTAAGTCAGCCCCAGCATTTT
TRBJ2-1,.,TRBV29-1,TRBD2,CSAASGRSCNEQFF,TGCAGCGCCGCCAGCGGGAGGTCCTGCAATGAGCAGTTCTTC
TRBJ2-3,.,TRBV12-3/TRBV12-4,.,CASSRAPSADTQYF,TGTGCCAGCAGCAGGGCCCCGAGCGCAGATACGCAGTATTTT
TRBJ2-7,.,TRBV7-9,.,CASSSLVTETGVPYEQYF,TGTGCCAGCAGCTCACTAGTCACTGAAACCGGAGTTCCCTACGAGCAGTACTTC
TRBJ1-1,.,TRBV20-1,.,CSARVNPRFQAFF,TGCAGTGCTAGAGTAAATCCGAGATTCCAAGCTTTCTTT
TRBJ2-1,.,TRBV5-1,.,CASSRVPDEQFF,TGCGCCAGCAGCAGGGTGCCGGATGAGCAGTTCTTC
TRBJ1-1,few,TRBV20-1,.,CSARDHGSKAFF,TGCAGTGCTAGAGATCACGGAAGCAAAGCTTTCTTT
TRBJ1-1,.,TRBV11-3,.,CASSLGAAGLVTEAFF,TGTGCCAGCAGCTTAGGGGCGGCAGGGTTGGTAACTGAAGCTTTCTTT
TRBJ1-5,.,TRBV4-1,TRBD1,CASSQEVSTGEFVIVPQHF,TGCGCCAGCAGCCAAGAAGTCTCGACAGGGGAGTTTGTAATTGTGCCCCAGCATTTT
TRBJ2-7,few,TRBV20-1,TRBD1,CSARDPGQGDYEQYF,TGCAGTGCTAGAGATCCGGGACAGGGAGACTACGAGCAGTACTTC
TRBJ2-4,few,TRBV6-5,TRBD1,CASSSGQVLGNIQYF,TGTGCCAGCAGTTCCGGACAGGTCCTAGGTAACATTCAGTACTTC
TRBJ1-1,.,TRBV10-3,.,CAISAPGQSNTEAFF,TGTGCCATCAGCGCCCCCGGACAGTCGAACACTGAAGCTTTCTTT
TRBJ2-5,few,TRBV20-1,TRBD2,CSASLTSGGGETQYF,TGCAGTGCTAGCTTGACTAGCGGGGGAGGCGAGACCCAGTACTTC
TRBJ2-7,.,TRBV6-5,.,CASSYGHSEVLEQYF,TGTGCCAGCAGTTACGGGCATTCTGAGGTTCTCGAGCAGTACTTC
TRBJ2-7,once,TRBV3-1,TRBD2,CASASGRAGYEQYF,TGTGCCAGTGCTAGCGGGAGGGCCGGATACGAGCAGTACTTC
TRBJ2-3,.,TRBV18,.,CANSPSNRDPDTQYF,TGTGCCAACTCACCATCGAACAGGGACCCAGATACGCAGTATTTT
TRBJ2-5,.,TRBV12-3/TRBV12-4,TRBD2,CASRLAGVAETQYF,TGTGCCAGCAGACTAGCGGGGGTCGCGGAGACCCAGTACTTC
TRBJ1-2,.,TRBV3-1,.,CASSLQPVSGEDGYTF,TGTGCCAGCAGCTTACAGCCCGTCTCGGGTGAGGATGGCTACACCTTC
TRBJ2-7,few,TRBV6-6,.,CASSRREQEQYF,TGTGCCAGCAGTAGGAGGGAGCAGGAGCAGTACTTC
TRBJ1-5,.,TRBV7-9,TRBD1,CATTGKGSDSNQPQHF,TGTGCTACGACAGGGAAGGGATCCGATAGCAATCAGCCCCAGCATTTT
TRBJ2-1,once,TRBV11-2,TRBD2,CASSLRLAGGHNEQFF,TGTGCCAGCAGCTTACGACTAGCGGGGGGGCACAATGAGCAGTTCTTC
TRBJ1-1,.,TRBV4-2,TRBD1,CASSPVRQGLNTEAFF,TGTGCCAGCAGCCCCGTGAGACAGGGCCTGAACACTGAAGCTTTCTTT
TRBJ1-1,.,TRBV4-1,.,CASSQGAGGTTEAFF,TGCGCCAGCAGCCAAGGAGCCGGAGGGACCACTGAAGCTTTCTTT
TRBJ2-3,.,TRBV4-1,.,CASSLRRGNTDTQYF,TGCGCCAGCAGCTTGCGACGGGGGAACACAGATACGCAGTATTTT
TRBJ2-7,.,TRBV7-9,.,CASSFLGGQLNSYEQYF,TGTGCCAGCAGCTTCCTCGGCGGACAGCTGAACTCCTACGAGCAGTACTTC
TRBJ2-1,.,TRBV30,TRBD2,CAWRKAGGRNEQFF,TGTGCCTGGAGGAAAGCGGGGGGGCGCAATGAGCAGTTCTTC
TRBJ2-5,.,TRBV20-1,TRBD2,CSARPPGGLAGYSETQYF,TGCAGTGCTAGACCCCCTGGGGGACTAGCTGGTTATTCAGAGACCCAGTACTTC
TRBJ2-7,.,TRBV28,.,CASSSLQLEGEKQYF,TGTGCCAGCAGTTCGCTCCAACTAGAAGGGGAGAAGCAGTACTTC
TRBJ1-4,once,TRBV5-4,.,CASSWVGTNEKLFF,TGTGCCAGCAGCTGGGTTGGGACTAATGAAAAACTGTTTTTT
TRBJ1-2,.,TRBV7-3,.,CASTNMAGYGYTF,TGTGCCAGCACCAACATGGCTGGCTATGGCTACACCTTC
TRBJ1-2,.,TRBV12-3/TRBV12-4,.,CASSGGSTYGYTF,TGTGCCAGCAGTGGGGGATCGACCTATGGCTACACCTTC
TRBJ2-7,.,TRBV27,.,CASCRDEGAGAYEQYF,TGTGCCAGCTGCAGGGATGAAGGGGCGGGCGCCTACGAGCAGTACTTC
TRBJ2-5,few,TRBV6-6,.,CASSKQPVQETQYF,TGTGCCAGCAGTAAGCAACCCGTCCAAGAGACCCAGTACTTC
TRBJ2-1,few,TRBV29-1,.,CSVSTPEQFF,TGCAGCGTATCAACTCCTGAGCAGTTCTTC
TRBJ2-7,.,TRBV6-5,TRBD1,CASSYRSGGYEQYF,TGTGCCAGCAGTTACCGGTCAGGGGGCTACGAGCAGTACTTC
TRBJ2-7,.,TRBV12-3/TRBV12-4,.,CASSRPGFYEQYF,TGTGCCAGCAGCCGACCAGGGTTCTACGAGCAGTACTTC
TRBJ1-2,few,TRBV7-3,.,CASWGGGMFGYTF,TGTGCCAGCTGGGGAGGGGGAATGTTCGGCTACACCTTC
TRBJ2-5,.,TRBV20-1,TRBD2,CSALAGGLETQYF,TGCAGTGCCTTAGCGGGGGGGCTTGAGACCCAGTACTTC
TRBJ1-6,.,TRBV6-1,.,CASSKQYNSPLHF,TGTGCCAGCTCGAAACAATATAATTCACCCCTCCACTTT
TRBJ1-5,.,TRBV4-1,.,CASSQSWGPSNQPQHF,TGCGCCAGTAGCCAATCGTGGGGACCTAGCAATCAGCCCCAGCATTTT
TRBJ1-2,.,TRBV6-1,TRBD1,CASTGQGSGYTF,TGTGCCAGCACGGGACAGGGAAGTGGCTACACCTTC
TRBJ2-7,few,TRBV20-1,TRBD2,CSAETSPNSYEQYF,TGCAGTGCTGAGACTAGCCCGAACTCCTACGAGCAGTACTTC